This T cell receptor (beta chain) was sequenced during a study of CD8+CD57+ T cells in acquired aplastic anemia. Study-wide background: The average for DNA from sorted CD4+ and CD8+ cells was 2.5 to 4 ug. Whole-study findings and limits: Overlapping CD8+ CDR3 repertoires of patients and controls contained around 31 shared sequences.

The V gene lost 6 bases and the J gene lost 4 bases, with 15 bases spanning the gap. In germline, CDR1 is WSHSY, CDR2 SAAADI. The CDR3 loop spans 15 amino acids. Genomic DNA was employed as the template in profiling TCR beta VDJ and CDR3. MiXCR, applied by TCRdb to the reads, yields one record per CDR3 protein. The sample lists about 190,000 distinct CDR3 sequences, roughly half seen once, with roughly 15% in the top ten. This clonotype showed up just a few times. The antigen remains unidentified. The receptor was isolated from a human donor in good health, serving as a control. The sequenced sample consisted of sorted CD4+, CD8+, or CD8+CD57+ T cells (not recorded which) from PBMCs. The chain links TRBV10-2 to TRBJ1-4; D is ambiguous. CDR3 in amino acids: CASRDTGSGNEKLFF. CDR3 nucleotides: TGCGCCAGCAGAGATACGGGATCGGGTAATGAAAAACTGTTTTTT.